This TCR beta chain is from a study of cytomegalovirus exposure and HLA in healthy donors. The CDR3 is made up of 17 amino acids. Per the germline V gene, CDR1 is SGHTA and CDR2 is FQGNSA. V lost 5 bases to trimming and J lost 0 bases, with 20 bases between them. Primers included in the PCR were 60 Vbeta and 13 Jbeta primers. Clones were sequenced by immunoSEQ multiplex PCR, and TCRdb holds only the in-frame ones, with some missing. Of over 200,000 clones in the sample, about 83% are singletons; the top ten hold about 1.2%. The V gene is TRBV7-2, the J gene TRBJ2-7; D might be TRBD2 (8 bases). Sequenced: PBMCs. This receptor was identified in a human donor in good health. The CDR3 DNA follows: TGTGCCAGCAGCCCAGGGGGGCTAGCGGGTACCTCCTACGAGCAGTACTTC. Encoded protein: CASSPGGLAGTSYEQYF.